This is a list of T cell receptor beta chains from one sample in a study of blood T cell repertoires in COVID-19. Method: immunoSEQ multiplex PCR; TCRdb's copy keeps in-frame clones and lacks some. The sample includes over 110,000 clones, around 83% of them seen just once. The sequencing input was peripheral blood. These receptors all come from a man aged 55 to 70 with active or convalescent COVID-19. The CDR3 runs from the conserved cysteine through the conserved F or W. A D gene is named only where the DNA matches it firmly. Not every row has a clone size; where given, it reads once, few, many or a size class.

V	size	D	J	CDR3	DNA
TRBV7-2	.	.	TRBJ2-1	CASSPRDSYNEQFF	TGTGCCAGCAGTCCCCGGGACTCATACAATGAGCAGTTCTTC
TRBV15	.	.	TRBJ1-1	CATSRTLNTEAFF	TGTGCCACCAGCAGGACTTTGAACACTGAAGCTTTCTTT
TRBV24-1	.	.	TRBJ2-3	CATSNWESLNPDTQYF	TGTGCCACCAGTAACTGGGAGTCTCTGAACCCAGATACGCAGTATTTT
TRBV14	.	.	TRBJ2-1	CASSQVATINEQFF	TGTGCCAGCAGCCAAGTTGCCACTATCAATGAGCAGTTCTTC
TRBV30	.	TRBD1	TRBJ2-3	CAWIVGSGTGQYF	TGTGCCTGGATAGTGGGGTCAGGGACAGGGCAGTATTTT
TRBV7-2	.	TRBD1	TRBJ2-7	CASSFRTGGNEQYF	TGTGCCAGCAGCTTCCGGACAGGGGGGAACGAGCAGTACTTC
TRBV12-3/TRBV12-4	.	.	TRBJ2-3	CASSLGRGDTQYF	TGTGCCAGCAGTTTAGGCAGGGGAGATACGCAGTATTTT
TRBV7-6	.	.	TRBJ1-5	CASSLGRGGQPQHF	TGTGCCAGCAGCTTAGGGAGGGGAGGTCAGCCCCAGCATTTT
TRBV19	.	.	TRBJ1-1	CASSFPTNTEAFF	TGTGCCAGTAGTTTCCCTACGAACACTGAAGCTTTCTTT
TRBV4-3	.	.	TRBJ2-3	CASSQEPSRSTDTQYF	TGCGCCAGCAGCCAAGAACCTAGTCGAAGCACAGATACGCAGTATTTT
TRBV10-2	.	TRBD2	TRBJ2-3	CASFSGAGVTQYF	TGCGCCAGCTTTAGCGGGGCGGGGGTCACGCAGTATTTT
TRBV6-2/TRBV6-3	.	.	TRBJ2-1	CASSYPTNYNEQFF	TGTGCCAGCAGTTACCCGACTAACTACAATGAGCAGTTCTTC
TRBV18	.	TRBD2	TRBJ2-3	CASSPPGGRSTDTQYF	TGTGCCAGCTCACCACCGGGAGGGCGGAGCACAGATACGCAGTATTTT
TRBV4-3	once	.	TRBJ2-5	CASSQDRGAETQYF	TGCGCCAGCAGCCAAGATAGGGGCGCAGAGACCCAGTACTTC
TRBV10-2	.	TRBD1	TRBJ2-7	CASKGTGGYEQYF	TGCGCCAGCAAAGGGACAGGGGGCTACGAGCAGTACTTC